This T cell receptor (beta chain) appears in the sequencing data of a study of CD8 T cells in Susac syndrome. An input of about 0.5 to 1 ug of RNA was subjected to reverse transcription using random hexamers. TCR beta CDR3 was amplified by immunoSEQ covering 54 Vbeta and 13 Jbeta. Via MiXCR, TCRdb re-called the immunoSEQ multiplex PCR reads, giving one row per CDR3 protein. Here the sample spans 100,000 to 150,000 distinct CDR3 sequences, more than 90% being singletons. Sequencing targeted TCR beta in blood CD8+ and CD4+ T cells. Negative isolation yielded CD4+ and CD8+ T cells, and FACS enriched TEMRA cells. Sequencing used CD4+ T cells from PBMCs. The sequence was obtained from a human donor in good health.

CDR3: CASSERPGTGFYEQYF. CDR3 bases: TGTGCCAGCAGTGAACGCCCCGGGACAGGGTTCTACGAGCAGTACTTC. The chain joins TRBV6-1 to TRBJ2-7; 9 nucleotides align to TRBD1. The CDR3 extends over 16 amino acids. Germline loops: CDR1 MNHNS, CDR2 SASEGT. With 2 bases clipped from V and 3 bases from J, the junction kept 8 bases outside the gene matches.